This TCR beta chain was obtained from a study of sequential checkpoint blockade in melanoma. The CDR3 runs to 13 residues. CDR1 is SGHDT and CDR2 is YYEEEE in the germline V gene. V gave up 0 bases and J gave up 8 bases, with 11 bases separating them. Repertoires were generated with immunoSEQ multiplex PCR, while TCRdb's copy carries only in-frame clones and drops some. The sample records 15,000 or so clones, 65% to 80% being singletons. Stated treatment: randomized to nivolumab then ipilimumab (arm A) or the reverse (arm B). From thawed PBMCs, live CD3+CD8+ cells negative for CD19 and CD56 were sorted.

The sample here was CD8+ T cells sorted from blood (inferred from file names), taken from a patient given nivolumab and ipilimumab in sequence. The TCR sequence derives from a human donor with melanoma. This chain uses TRBV5-6 with TRBJ1-2, with D possibly matching TRBD1 (6 bases). CDR3 sequence (DNA): TGTGCCAGCAGCTTGGTGACAGGTCGGGGCTACACCTTC. Amino acids: CASSLVTGRGYTF.